This TCR beta chain was documented in a study of shared clonotypes between healthy human individuals. The study, taken as a whole, reports: The study drew on few donors, limiting represented genetic and exposure-history diversity. Donor clonotype sharing was expected to depend on sequencing depth.

This clone was seen repeatedly, ten times or more. Antigen unknown. On ten immunoSEQ deep assay plates, unsorted PBMC DNA was sequenced. Original processing methods: As immunoSEQ supplied junction-only sequences (without quality scores), filtering differed. Some clones are missing from TCRdb's copy, which holds only in-frame ones; the method was immunoSEQ multiplex PCR. From that table come the V and J calls and clone size; the DNA was used to work out D and trimming. The data contain about 87,000 clones, roughly 45% of them singletons. This receptor was obtained from a middle-aged woman in good health. Some clones in this sample may be carry-over from other donors' samples. Sequencing was performed on PBMCs.

In DNA form, the CDR3 reads TGTGCCGCCCAACAGGGCTACACCTTC. Its translation: CAAQQGYTF. The V gene is TRBV30, the J gene TRBJ1-2; the D is unclear. Germline V gene lookup returns CDR1 GTSNPN and CDR2 SVGIG (reference sequence). V dropped 8 bases and J dropped 8 bases, with 9 bases sitting between them. CDR3 length: 9 amino acids. Complete variable domain (other parts from reference TRBV30 and TRBJ1-2): SQTIHQWPATLVQPVGSPLSLECTVEGTSNPNLYWYRQAAGRGLQLLFYSVGIGQISSEVPQNLSASRPQDRQFILSSKKLLLSDSGFYLCAAQQGYTFGSGTRLTVV.